This T cell receptor (beta chain) derives from a study of cytomegalovirus exposure and HLA in healthy donors. Notes on the study in general: Segments of the TCR beta V type were, in most cases, productive about 87% or about 30% of the time in an earlier analysis. The study listed 164 cytomegalovirus-associated TCR beta chains. The sole available immune exposure information was CMV serostatus.

Trimming left V 3 bases short and J 0 bases short, with 11 bases between. CDR1 and CDR2 (germline): MNHEY, SVGAGI. This CDR3 is built from 15 residues. Comment on this clone: Its cognate antigen is unknown.

PCR involved 60 Vbeta and 13 Jbeta primers. Authors' analysis steps: Later analysis identified tens of millions of unique TCR beta chains, about 10 million shared. Sequencing was performed with immunoSEQ multiplex PCR; in TCRdb, only in-frame clones are kept and a portion is missing. V, J and clone size were drawn from that table, and D and trimming were deduced from the DNA. The sample contains around 250,000 clones, about 80% of which appear only once. The chain is built from TRBV6-5 and TRBJ1-2; TRBD1 is a possible D gene (6 bases). What was sequenced was PBMCs. The clonotype originates from a woman aged 55-70 years in good health and CMV-seropositive. The CDR3 DNA reads TGTGCCAGCAGTTATACAGGGTTGACTAACTATGGCTACACCTTC. Its translation is CASSYTGLTNYGYTF.